The clone carrying this TCR beta chain has a handful of counts. There are 13 residues in the CDR3. The V end was cut by 5 bases, the J end by 6 bases, with 12 bases between. Germline assignment: CDR1 MNHEY and CDR2 SVGEGT. This sample stems from a study of response to subunit inactivated influenza vaccine. TCRdb re-called the RT-PCR reads through MiXCR, storing one row per CDR3 protein. The table lists roughly 620,000 distinct CDR3 sequences, about 11% of them singletons, with about 11% in the top ten. This same sample was also part of a study on T cells expressing NK-cell markers. From that report: TCR beta cDNA was generated via 5'RACE template switching incorporating UMIs. Investigators obtained TCR beta repertoires from sorted CD3+CD56+NKG2C+, CD3+CD56+NKG2C- and CD3+CD56-NKG2C+ T cells. Several experiments confined sorting to alpha-beta TCR T cells with an anti-gamma-delta TCR antibody. A few of the donors also had these clonotypes leading their CD3+CD56-NKG2C+ fraction.

The chain joins TRBV6-2 or TRBV6-3 to TRBJ2-3; D possibly uses TRBD1 or TRBD2 (5 bases each). The sequencing here drew on PBMCs from blood, taken on the day of vaccination. The sequence was collected from a man aged 45-65 years who received an inactivated influenza vaccine. Here the CDR3 DNA reads TGTGCCAGCAGTGGACTGGGGGTGGATACGCAGTATTTT. Protein: CASSGLGVDTQYF.